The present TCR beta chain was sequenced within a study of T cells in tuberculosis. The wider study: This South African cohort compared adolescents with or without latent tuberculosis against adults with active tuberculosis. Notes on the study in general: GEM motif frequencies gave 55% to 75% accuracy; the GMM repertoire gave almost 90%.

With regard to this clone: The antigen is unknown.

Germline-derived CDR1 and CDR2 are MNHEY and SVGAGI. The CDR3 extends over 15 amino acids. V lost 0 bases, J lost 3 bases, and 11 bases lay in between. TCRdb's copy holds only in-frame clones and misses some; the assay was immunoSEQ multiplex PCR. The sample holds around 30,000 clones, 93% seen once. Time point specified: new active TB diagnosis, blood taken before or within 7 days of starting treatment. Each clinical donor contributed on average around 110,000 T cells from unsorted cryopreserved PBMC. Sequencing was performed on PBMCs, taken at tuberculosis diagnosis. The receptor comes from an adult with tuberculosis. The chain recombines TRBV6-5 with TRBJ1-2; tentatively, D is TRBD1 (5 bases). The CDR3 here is CASSYSSTADYGYTF. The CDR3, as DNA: TGTGCCAGCAGTTACTCGTCGACAGCAGACTATGGCTACACCTTC.